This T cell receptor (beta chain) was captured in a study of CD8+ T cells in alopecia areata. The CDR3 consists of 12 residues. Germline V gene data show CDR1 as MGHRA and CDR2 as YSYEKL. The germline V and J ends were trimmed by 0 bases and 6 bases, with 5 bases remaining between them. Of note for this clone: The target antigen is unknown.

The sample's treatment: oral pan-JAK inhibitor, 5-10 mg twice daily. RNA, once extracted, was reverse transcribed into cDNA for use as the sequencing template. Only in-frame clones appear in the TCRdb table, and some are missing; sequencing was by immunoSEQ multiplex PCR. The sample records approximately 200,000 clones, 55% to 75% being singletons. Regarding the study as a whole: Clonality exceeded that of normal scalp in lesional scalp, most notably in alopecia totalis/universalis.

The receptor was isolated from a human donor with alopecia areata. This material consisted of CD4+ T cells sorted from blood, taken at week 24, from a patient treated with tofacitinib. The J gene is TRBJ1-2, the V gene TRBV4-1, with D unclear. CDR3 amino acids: CASSQEDNGYTF. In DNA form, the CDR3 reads TGCGCCAGCAGCCAAGAGGATAATGGCTACACCTTC.